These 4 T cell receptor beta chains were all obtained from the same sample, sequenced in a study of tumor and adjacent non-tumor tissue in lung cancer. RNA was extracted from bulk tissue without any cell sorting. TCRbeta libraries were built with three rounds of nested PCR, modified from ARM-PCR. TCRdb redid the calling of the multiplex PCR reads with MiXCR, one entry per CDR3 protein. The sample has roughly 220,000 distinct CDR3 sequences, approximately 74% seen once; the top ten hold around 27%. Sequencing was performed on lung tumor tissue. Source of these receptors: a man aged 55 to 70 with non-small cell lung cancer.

DNA for the CDR3: TGTGCCAGCAGTCCAGCGACAGGGGATGCCTATGGCTACACCTTC. Residues: CASSPATGDAYGYTF. This chain joins TRBV12-3 or TRBV12-4 and TRBJ1-2; 8 nucleotides line up with TRBD1. This CDR3 contains 15 residues. Trimming removed 5 bases from V and 4 bases from J; junction bases left unmatched: 9.

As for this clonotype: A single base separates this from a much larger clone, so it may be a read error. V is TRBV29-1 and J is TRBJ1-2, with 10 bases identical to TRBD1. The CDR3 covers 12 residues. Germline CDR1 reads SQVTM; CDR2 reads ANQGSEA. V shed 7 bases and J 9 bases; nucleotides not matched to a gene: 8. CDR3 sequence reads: CSALTGGHCYTF. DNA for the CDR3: TGCAGCGCCCTGACAGGGGGCCATTGCTACACCTTC.

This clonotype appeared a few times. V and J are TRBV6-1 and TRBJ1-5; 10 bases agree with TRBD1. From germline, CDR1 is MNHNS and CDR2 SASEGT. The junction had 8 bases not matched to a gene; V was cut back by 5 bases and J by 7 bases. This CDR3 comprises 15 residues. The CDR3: CASSTGDRGRQPQHF. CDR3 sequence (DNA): TGTGCCAGCAGTACCGGGGACAGGGGTAGGCAGCCCCAGCATTTT.

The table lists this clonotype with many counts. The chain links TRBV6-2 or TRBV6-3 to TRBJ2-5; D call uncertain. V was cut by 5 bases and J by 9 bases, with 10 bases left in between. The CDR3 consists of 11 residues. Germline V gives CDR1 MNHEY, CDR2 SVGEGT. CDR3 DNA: TGTGCCAGCAGTAACCCCTTATCCCAGTACTTC. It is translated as CASSNPLSQYF.